Here is one T cell receptor beta chain with its context. This sample stems from a study of blood T cell repertoires in COVID-19. Study information: Sites across the United States, Italy and Spain contributed samples from acute and convalescent COVID-19.

CDR3 length equals 17 residues. Germline V CDR1 and CDR2: MNHEY, SVGEGT. J gave up 8 bases and V 2 bases, and 14 bases lay outside the gene matches. Clones were sequenced by immunoSEQ multiplex PCR, and TCRdb holds only the in-frame ones, with some missing. The table shows 80,000 to 100,000 clones, with roughly 80% occurring only once. V usage is TRBV6-2 or TRBV6-3 and J usage is TRBJ2-1, with TRBD2 identical over 8 bases. The sequencing sample was made of peripheral blood. The receptor comes from a man in his 60s with acute or convalescent COVID-19. CDR3 protein: CASSYPVGGGLIDEQFF. The CDR3 DNA reads as TGTGCCAGCAGTTACCCCGTCGGCGGGGGGCTTATCGATGAGCAGTTCTTC.